This T cell receptor beta chain was found in a study of PD-1 blockade in mismatch repair-deficient tumors. Only in-frame clones appear in the TCRdb table, and some are missing; sequencing was by immunoSEQ multiplex PCR. The repertoire includes some 97,000 clones, 65% to 85% of them detected once, and approximately 6.5% sits in the top ten. PCR or immunohistochemistry showed mismatch repair deficiency in every enrolled patient. This receptor was obtained from an adult with mismatch repair-deficient cancer. The sequencing here drew on peripheral blood, taken around 8 months after starting pembrolizumab.

Here the CDR3 reads CASSLASGSGNEQFF. As DNA, the CDR3 is TGTGCCAGCAGCTTAGCTAGCGGGAGTGGCAATGAGCAGTTCTTC. The chain uses TRBV7-6 and TRBJ2-1; 9 nucleotides agree with TRBD2. Per germline, CDR1 SGHVS and CDR2 FNYEAQ. V gave up 0 bases and J gave up 6 bases; unmatched junction bases: 3. The CDR3 is 15 residues long.